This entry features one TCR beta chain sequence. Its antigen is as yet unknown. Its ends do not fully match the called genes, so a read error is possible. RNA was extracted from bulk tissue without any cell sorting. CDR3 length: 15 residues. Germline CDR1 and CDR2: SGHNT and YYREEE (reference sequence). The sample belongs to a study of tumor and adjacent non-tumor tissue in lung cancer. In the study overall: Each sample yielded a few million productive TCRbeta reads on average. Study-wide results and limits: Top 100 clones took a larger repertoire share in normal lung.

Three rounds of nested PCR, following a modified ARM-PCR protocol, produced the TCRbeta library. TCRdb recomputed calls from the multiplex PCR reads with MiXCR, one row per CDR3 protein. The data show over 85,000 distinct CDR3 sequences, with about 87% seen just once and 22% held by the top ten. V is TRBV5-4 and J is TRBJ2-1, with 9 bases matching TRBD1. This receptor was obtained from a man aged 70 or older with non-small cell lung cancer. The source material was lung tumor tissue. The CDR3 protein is CATSFGDRVGNEQFF. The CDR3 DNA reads TGTGCCACCAGCTTTGGGGACAGGGTTGGGAATGAGCAGTTCTTC.